The 8 T cell receptor beta chains given below trace back to one sample, sequenced in a study of radiotherapy plus CTLA-4 blockade in lung cancer. The table came from immunoSEQ multiplex PCR; TCRdb's copy has only in-frame clones and leaves some out. The sample consists of roughly 39,000 clones, around 79% of them appearing once. Sample: peripheral blood, taken from a patient treated with radiotherapy plus ipilimumab. These receptors came from a human donor with non-small cell lung cancer who had stable disease on radiotherapy plus ipilimumab.

V is TRBV5-1 and J is TRBJ2-3; TRBD1 aligns across 9 bases. The trim removed 4 bases at V and 6 bases at J, leaving 6 bases unmatched. The germline gives CDR1 SGHRS, CDR2 YFSETQ. CDR3 length equals 14 residues. CDR3 in DNA: TGCGCCAGCAGCCCGGACAGGGGAAGGGATACGCAGTATTTT. Encoded protein: CASSPDRGRDTQYF.

This chain uses TRBV2 with TRBJ1-2; TRBD1 matches at 7 bases. Germline V gene sequence: CDR1 SNHLY, CDR2 FYNNEI. The J segment lost 6 bases and the V segment lost 2 bases, leaving 12 bases of the junction unmatched. The CDR3 sequence is 16 residues long. CDR3 amino acids: CASSESRTGPGNGYTF. The CDR3 DNA sequence: TGTGCCAGCAGTGAAAGCAGGACAGGCCCCGGGAATGGCTACACCTTC.

Note on this clone: One junction end disagrees with the germline gene, perhaps due to a read error. The genes are TRBV28 and TRBJ1-2, with 8 nucleotides matching TRBD1. Germline CDR1 MDHEN, CDR2 SYDVKM. The CDR3 length is 13 residues. The CDR3 coding sequence is TGTGCCAGCAGTTTCGACAGGGGCGGATACCAAGACTTC. Its protein is CASSFDRGGYQDF.

To note about this clone: Additional DNA sequences in this sample encode the identical CDR3. The chain has TRBV9 and TRBJ1-6, with D possibly being TRBD1 (6 bases). The germline CDR1 and CDR2 sequences are SGDLS and YYNGEE. The V and J ends lost 0 bases and 10 bases respectively, with 11 bases between them. The CDR3 runs to 14 residues. The DNA of the CDR3 is TGTGCCAGCAGCGTAGAGGGGGGGGGATCACCCCTCCACTTT. Translated: CASSVEGGGSPLHF.

The V call is TRBV6-1, the J call TRBJ1-2, with D possibly TRBD1 on 5 matching bases. CDR3 length equals 15 residues. Germline loops: CDR1 MNHNS, CDR2 SASEGT. V was shortened by 2 bases and J by 1 base, with 11 bases between the two germline ends. CDR3 loop: CASSEQGGFNYGYTF. In DNA, the CDR3 is TGTGCCAGCAGTGAACAGGGAGGTTTTAACTATGGCTACACCTTC.

V and J are TRBV27 and TRBJ1-4; 8 bases are shared with TRBD1. Germline V gene lookup returns CDR1 MNHEY and CDR2 SMNVEV (reference sequence). This CDR3 is built from 15 residues. V dropped 5 bases and J dropped 5; count of bases not matched to a gene: 7. DNA of the CDR3: TGTGCCAGCAGTCAAGACAGGGGCCGAAATGAAAAACTGTTTTTT. Amino acid sequence: CASSQDRGRNEKLFF.

V is TRBV5-1 and J is TRBJ1-1, with a tentative D call TRBD1 (5 bases). There are 13 residues in the CDR3. Trimming removed 4 bases at V and 7 bases at J, with 14 bases between. Germline V gives CDR1 SGHRS, CDR2 YFSETQ. The CDR3 nucleotides are TGCGCCAGCAGCCCTGGGGACCTCCGTGAAGCTTTCTTT. Its translation is CASSPGDLREAFF. The full variable domain, its missing parts supplied by reference TRBV5-1 and TRBJ1-1, is KAGVTQTPRYLIKTRGQQVTLSCSPISGHRSVSWYQQTPGQGLQFLFEYFSETQRNKGNFPGRFSGRQFSNSRSEMNVSTLELGDSALYLCASSPGDLREAFFGQGTRLTVV.

The chain uses TRBV10-3 and TRBJ1-3; D uncertain. The CDR3 spans 14 residues. V lost 8 bases, J lost 0 bases, and 11 bases lay in between. Per the germline V gene, CDR1 is ENHRY and CDR2 is SYGVKD. Written as DNA, the CDR3 is TGTGCCATCGGAAGAGAGTACTCTGGAAACACCATATATTTT. As protein: CAIGREYSGNTIYF.